The clone carrying this T cell receptor beta chain came up once. The data were taken from a study of blood T cell repertoires in COVID-19. Study details: Sites across the United States, Italy and Spain contributed samples from acute and convalescent COVID-19. Nucleic acid was either cDNA or gDNA, and it came from T cells, B-cell-depleted T cells, or PBMCs.

Source study methods: The authors estimated nucleated cell counts from reference gene primer amplification. The table came from immunoSEQ multiplex PCR; TCRdb's copy has only in-frame clones and leaves some out. The V and J calls and clone size were taken over from that table, and D and trimming were inferred from the DNA. The sample consists of some 150,000 clones, about 91% of them appearing once. CDR3 size: 16 residues. With V trimmed by 6 bases and J by 6 bases, 14 bases remained unmatched. Germline CDR1 LNHDA, CDR2 SQIVND (reference sequence). The sample was peripheral blood. This sequence originates from a woman aged 60-75 years who had recovered from COVID-19. The V gene is TRBV19, the J gene TRBJ1-5; 7 bases match TRBD1. The CDR3 is CASRATGSIKSQPQHF. CDR3 in DNA: TGTGCCAGTAGGGCGACAGGGAGTATCAAGAGTCAGCCCCAGCATTTT.